The T cell receptor beta chain described here comes from a study of blood T cell repertoires in COVID-19. Study details: Samples taken during acute and convalescent COVID-19 were collected in the United States, Italy and Spain.

The protocol was immunoSEQ multiplex PCR, while the TCRdb copy is restricted to in-frame clones and leaves out a portion. Found here are 35,000 to 40,000 clones, approximately 87% of them singletons; the top ten hold 9.5% to 13%. The origin of this receptor is a man between 65 and 85 years old with acute or convalescent COVID-19. Sequenced material: peripheral blood.

CDR3 bases: TGTGCCAGCAGTGGAGGGGGCACTGGCTATGGCTACACCTTC. The encoded protein is CASSGGGTGYGYTF. The chain carries TRBV28 and TRBJ1-2; 7 bases match TRBD1. Germline V gives CDR1 MDHEN, CDR2 SYDVKM. Trimming at V came to 5 bases and at J to 4 bases, leaving 7 bases not matched to a gene. The CDR3 has 14 amino acids.